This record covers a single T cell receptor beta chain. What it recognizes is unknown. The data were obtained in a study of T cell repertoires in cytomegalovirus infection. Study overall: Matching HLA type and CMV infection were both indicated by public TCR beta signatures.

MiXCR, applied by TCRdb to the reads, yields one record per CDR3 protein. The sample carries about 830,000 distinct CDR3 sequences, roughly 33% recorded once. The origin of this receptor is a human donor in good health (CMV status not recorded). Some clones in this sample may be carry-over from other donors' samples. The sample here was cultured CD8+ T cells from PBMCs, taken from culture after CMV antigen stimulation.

The CDR3 here is CASSLSRTDNEQFF. Here the CDR3 DNA reads TGTGCCAGCAGTTTATCGAGGACTGACAATGAGCAGTTCTTC. The chain has TRBV27 and TRBJ2-1; D may be TRBD2 (5 bases). In germline, CDR1 is MNHEY, CDR2 SMNVEV (reference sequence). Trimming cost V 0 bases and J 5 bases, with 8 bases left between them. This CDR3 is 14 amino acids long.